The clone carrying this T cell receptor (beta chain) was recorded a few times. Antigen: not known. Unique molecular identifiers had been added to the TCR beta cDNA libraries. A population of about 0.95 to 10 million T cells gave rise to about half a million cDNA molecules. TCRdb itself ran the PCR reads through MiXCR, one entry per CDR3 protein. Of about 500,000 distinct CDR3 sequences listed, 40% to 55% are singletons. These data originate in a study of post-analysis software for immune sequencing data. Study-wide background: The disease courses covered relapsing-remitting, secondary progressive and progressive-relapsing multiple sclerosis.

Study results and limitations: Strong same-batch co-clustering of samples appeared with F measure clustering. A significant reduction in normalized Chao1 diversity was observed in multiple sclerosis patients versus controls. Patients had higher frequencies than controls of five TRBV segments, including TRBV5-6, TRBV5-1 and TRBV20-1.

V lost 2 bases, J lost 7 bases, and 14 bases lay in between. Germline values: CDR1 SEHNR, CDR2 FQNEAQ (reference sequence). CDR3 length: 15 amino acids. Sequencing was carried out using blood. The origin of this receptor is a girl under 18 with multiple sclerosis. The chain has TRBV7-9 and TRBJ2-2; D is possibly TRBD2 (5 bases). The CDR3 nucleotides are TGTGCCAGCAGCTTAATCTCGGGGTACAACGGGGAGCTGTTTTTT. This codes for CASSLISGYNGELFF.